This T cell receptor (beta chain) comes out of a study of blood T cell repertoires in COVID-19. Study-wide context: The United States, Italy and Spain were the sources of the acute and convalescent COVID-19 samples. T cells, B-cell-depleted T cells, or PBMCs provided the cDNA or gDNA that served as material.

Per the original methods: Quantification of nucleated cells was approximated via reference gene primer amplification. TCRdb keeps only in-frame clones here, not all; method: immunoSEQ multiplex PCR. The V and J calls and clone size come from that table; D and trimming were worked out from the DNA. Among 130,000 or so clones listed, roughly 69% were seen once. Germline V lookup: CDR1 SGHTA, CDR2 FQGNSA. Trimming removed 3 bases at V and 0 bases at J, with 3 bases between. CDR3 length: 14 residues. This chain links TRBV7-2 with TRBJ1-6; D is unresolved. The clonotype originates from a woman in her seventies with acute or convalescent COVID-19. The specimen was peripheral blood. CDR3: CASSLSSYNSPLHF. CDR3 coding DNA: TGTGCCAGCAGCTTGAGCTCCTATAATTCACCCCTCCACTTT.